This T cell receptor beta chain emerged from a study of T-cell memory formation after mild COVID-19. General study points: For contracting clones, CD4+ ones sat mainly in CM and EM, CD8+ in EMRA. The study detected some responding clones in pre-infection memory, suggesting cross-reactive memory joined. In second-wave clones peaking day 37, SARS-CoV-2 specificity remained unconfirmed.

TCRdb processed the 5' RACE reads anew with MiXCR; each CDR3 protein has one entry. The sample yields about 84,000 distinct CDR3 sequences, roughly 14% seen once. Remarks on this clonotype: Its antigen is undetermined.

The CDR3 is 15 residues long. V was clipped by 0 bases and J by 3 bases, with 12 bases between them. Per germline, CDR1 SGHNT and CDR2 YYREEE (reference sequence). J is TRBJ1-1 and V is TRBV5-4; D gene uncertain. The sequenced sample was PBMCs or a T cell subset sorted from them (not recorded which). The source is an adult woman who had mild COVID-19 (a few samples of this study predate the infection). Cell type and time point are not known. The CDR3 here is CASSLEGLSDTEAFF. The CDR3 nucleotides are TGTGCCAGCAGCTTGGAGGGATTGTCGGACACTGAAGCTTTCTTT.